The 23 T cell receptor beta chains in this list originate from one sample, sequenced in a study of beta chain features in type 1 diabetes. The investigators reverse transcribed all of the isolated RNA, so they sequenced expressed TCRB transcripts. TCRdb's table, derived via immunoSEQ multiplex PCR, lists solely in-frame clones and lacks some. The sample shows roughly 310,000 clones, 11% of them seen only once. Sequencing was carried out using naive CD4+ T cells from blood. These receptors originate from a woman aged 30 to 39 in good health.

This chain connects TRBV7-2 to TRBJ2-1; possible D gene TRBD1, 6 bases. Trimming shortened V by 4 bases and J by 1 base, and 14 bases separated the two germline ends. This CDR3 region has 16 residues. Germline lookup yields CDR1 SGHTA and CDR2 FQGNSA. The CDR3 loop is CASSSTGISSYNEQFF. As DNA, the CDR3 is TGTGCCAGCAGCTCAACAGGGATTAGTTCCTACAATGAGCAGTTCTTC.

This clone has a handful of counts. The CDR3 sequence: CASSQGWNNEQFF. CDR3 DNA: TGCGCCAGCAGCCAGGGGTGGAACAATGAGCAGTTCTTC. The J gene is TRBJ2-1, the V gene TRBV5-1; weak D call: TRBD1 (6 bases). V lost 4 bases and J 5 bases, leaving 10 bases between the germline ends. The length of the CDR3 is 13 residues. Per the germline V gene, CDR1 is SGHRS and CDR2 is YFSETQ. Full variable domain (missing parts from reference TRBV5-1 and TRBJ2-1): KAGVTQTPRYLIKTRGQQVTLSCSPISGHRSVSWYQQTPGQGLQFLFEYFSETQRNKGNFPGRFSGRQFSNSRSEMNVSTLELGDSALYLCASSQGWNNEQFFGPGTRLTVL.

The chain uses TRBV7-9 and TRBJ2-5, with 9 bases lining up with TRBD2. CDR1 and CDR2 from the germline V gene are SEHNR and FQNEAQ (reference sequence). Trimming took 5 bases from V and 5 from J; bases not matched to a gene: 6. CDR3 length: 14 amino acids. The CDR3 DNA sequence: TGTGCCAGCAGCGATAGCGGGAGCGGGGAGACCCAGTACTTC. It encodes CASSDSGSGETQYF.

This clone was counted between two and nine times. The chain couples TRBV7-3 to TRBJ2-5; D remains unclear. Trimming removed 0 bases at V and 3 bases at J, with 8 bases between. Germline CDR1 reads SGHTA; CDR2 reads FQGTGA. The CDR3 is 14 residues long. CDR3 in DNA: TGTGCCAGCAGCTTAACGTCACAAGAAGAGACCCAGTACTTC. This gives the protein CASSLTSQEETQYF.

The V gene is TRBV18, the J gene TRBJ2-7; 7 positions agree with TRBD1. Germline values: CDR1 KGHSH, CDR2 LQKENI. The V segment lost 5 bases and the J segment 0 bases; nucleotides outside the gene matches: 7. The CDR3 loop spans 15 amino acids. The CDR3 loop is CASSSKTGSSYEQYF. In DNA, the CDR3 is TGTGCCAGCTCATCTAAGACAGGGAGCTCCTACGAGCAGTACTTC. The full variable domain, its missing parts supplied by reference TRBV18 and TRBJ2-7, is NAGVMQNPRHLVRRRGQEARLRCSPMKGHSHVYWYRQLPEEGLKFMVYLQKENIIDESGMPKERFSAEFPKEGPSILRIQQVVRGDSAAYFCASSSKTGSSYEQYFGPGTRLTVT.

The chain links TRBV9 to TRBJ1-5, with 7 bases that match TRBD1. Germline V gene sequence: CDR1 SGDLS, CDR2 YYNGEE. The CDR3 totals 17 residues. Trimming cost V 4 bases and J 0 bases; bases outside gene matches: 10. CDR3 nucleotide sequence: TGTGCCAGCAGCAAGGGGACAGACCCCTCTAGCAATCAGCCCCAGCATTTT. It encodes CASSKGTDPSSNQPQHF.

The sample holds a few counts of this clone. This CDR3 is CASSPLGHENQPQHF. In nucleotides, the CDR3 is TGTGCCAGCTCACCACTGGGACACGAAAATCAGCCCCAGCATTTT. The V and J genes are TRBV18 and TRBJ1-5, with D possibly TRBD1 on 6 matching bases. This CDR3 region has 15 residues. The V end lost 1 base, the J end lost 4 bases, and 11 bases lay between the germline ends. Per germline, CDR1 KGHSH and CDR2 LQKENI.

This clone was found a few times. V gene TRBV4-3 combines with J gene TRBJ2-1; TRBD1 matches at 10 bases. The V and J ends lost 1 base and 8 bases, in that order; junction bases with no gene match: 8. Germline V lookup: CDR1 LGHNA, CDR2 YSLEER. The length of the CDR3 is 16 residues. The CDR3 nucleotides read TGCGCCAGCAGCCAAGGCCGGGACAGGGGATCGGATGAGCAGTTCTTC. Translation: CASSQGRDRGSDEQFF.

This clone was counted only a few times. V and J are TRBV19 and TRBJ2-3; the match to TRBD2 covers 11 bases. Germline V CDR1 and CDR2: LNHDA, SQIVND (reference sequence). The CDR3 runs to 17 residues. Germline trimming cut 3 bases from V and 5 bases from J; bases unmatched to any gene: 10. The CDR3 region is CASSIRVAGGPEDTQYF. The CDR3 coding sequence is TGTGCCAGTAGTATCAGGGTAGCGGGAGGGCCGGAAGATACGCAGTATTTT. Drawing the rest from reference TRBV19 and TRBJ2-3, the complete variable domain is DGGITQSPKYLFRKEGQNVTLSCEQNLNHDAMYWYRQDPGQGLRLIYYSQIVNDFQKGDIAEGYSVSREKKESFPLTVTSAQKNPTAFYLCASSIRVAGGPEDTQYFGPGTRLTVL.

This clone was detected only a few times. The chain has TRBV21-1 and TRBJ2-3; the listed D gene, TRBD2, was not tested against the DNA. TRBV21-1 is described as a pseudogene. There are 13 residues in the CDR3. The CDR3 DNA reads as TGTGCCAGCAATGGGGGGGAGGTAGATACGCAGTATTTT. Protein: CASNGGEVDTQYF.

There are a few counts of this clone. The rearrangement links TRBV7-3 to TRBJ2-1; TRBD2 agrees at 8 bases. V lost 1 base and J lost 8; bases outside the gene matches: 10. The germline CDR1 and CDR2 sequences are SGHTA and FQGTGA. The CDR3 consists of 16 residues. The CDR3 nucleotides read TGTGCCAGCAGCTTAAGGGGGACTAGTAGGTTTCATGAGCAGTTCTTC. It yields the protein CASSLRGTSRFHEQFF.

V usage is TRBV19 and J usage is TRBJ1-2, with a possible D match to TRBD1 (6 bases). The germline V and J ends were trimmed by 3 bases and 6 bases, with 14 bases remaining between them. The germline V gene has CDR1 LNHDA and CDR2 SQIVND (reference sequence). This CDR3 spans 14 amino acids. This chain's CDR3 is CASSIKRGTHGYTF. For the CDR3, the DNA is TGTGCCAGTAGTATCAAGAGGGGGACCCATGGCTACACCTTC.

This clone was seen only a few times. The rearrangement joins TRBV5-1 to TRBJ2-4; TRBD1 agrees at 8 bases. Trimming at V came to 4 bases and at J to 6 bases, leaving 6 bases not matched to a gene. This CDR3 comprises 14 residues. Germline V CDR1 and CDR2: SGHRS, YFSETQ. The CDR3 coding sequence is TGCGCCAGCAGCCCCGGACAGGGACCAAACATTCAGTACTTC. Translation gives CASSPGQGPNIQYF.

This chain links TRBV7-9 with TRBJ1-1, with 10 bases identical to TRBD1. The germline V gene encodes CDR1 SEHNR and CDR2 FQNEAQ (reference sequence). Trimming removed 4 bases from V and 3 bases from J; junction bases left unmatched: 2. CDR3 length: 14 residues. CDR3 sequence reads: CASSSGQGDTEAFF. The CDR3 region has the DNA TGTGCCAGCAGCTCAGGACAGGGGGACACTGAAGCTTTCTTT.

This clone was observed a handful of times. The same CDR3 is also encoded by other DNA sequences in this sample. The genes are TRBV10-3 and TRBJ2-7, with TRBD2 identical over 12 bases. Per germline, CDR1 ENHRY and CDR2 SYGVKD. The V and J ends lost 9 bases and 4 bases, in that order; junction bases with no gene match: 4. The CDR3 has 13 amino acids. The CDR3 DNA reads as TGTGCCATAACCGGGACTAGCGGGTACGAGCAGTACTTC. The encoded protein is CAITGTSGYEQYF.

The rearrangement links TRBV7-9 to TRBJ2-7; 7 bases map to TRBD1. The germline V gene encodes CDR1 SEHNR and CDR2 FQNEAQ (reference sequence). The CDR3 totals 16 residues. V lost 4 bases, J lost 2 bases, and 11 bases stayed unmatched. The CDR3 DNA follows: TGTGCCAGCAGCTCCACCGGGACAGCCTATCCCTACGAGCAGTACTTC. It specifies CASSSTGTAYPYEQYF.

The CDR3 loop reads CAWRGGLAGGPRANEQFF. In DNA, the CDR3 is TGTGCCTGGAGAGGGGGACTAGCGGGAGGGCCTCGTGCCAATGAGCAGTTCTTC. The chain is built from TRBV30 and TRBJ2-1, with 16 bases that match TRBD2. The CDR3 is 18 residues long. CDR1 is GTSNPN and CDR2 is SVGIG in the germline V gene (reference sequence). V gave up 3 bases and J gave up 6 bases; unmatched junction bases: 11.

The chain links TRBV9 to TRBJ2-7, with 11 bases that match TRBD1. Germline V gene sequence: CDR1 SGDLS, CDR2 YYNGEE. V lost 3 bases to trimming and J lost 6 bases; unmatched junction nucleotides: 5. The CDR3 is 14 amino acids. The CDR3 is CASSESGQGGEQYF. CDR3 DNA sequence: TGTGCCAGCAGCGAATCGGGACAGGGGGGCGAGCAGTACTTC.

Only a few counts were recorded for this clone. This chain connects TRBV5-1 to TRBJ2-5; the match to TRBD2 covers 9 bases. V lost 0 bases to trimming and J lost 4 bases; unmatched junction nucleotides: 10. The V gene's germline CDR1 is SGHRS and CDR2 YFSETQ. There are 17 residues in the CDR3. CDR3 coding DNA: TGCGCCAGCAGCTTGGAGGGGGGAGCGGGAGGACGAGAGACCCAGTACTTC. It translates to CASSLEGGAGGRETQYF.

The chain recombines TRBV9 with TRBJ1-1, with D possibly TRBD1 on 5 matching bases. There are 15 residues in the CDR3. CDR1 and CDR2 (germline): SGDLS, YYNGEE. V lost 2 bases and J 3 bases, leaving 14 bases between the germline ends. CDR3 nucleotides: TGTGCCAGCAGCGTCGGAGGCGGGGGGTACACTGAAGCTTTCTTT. Protein product: CASSVGGGGYTEAFF.

The chain employs TRBV7-2 and TRBJ2-2; D perhaps matches TRBD1 (5 bases). The CDR3 has 16 amino acids. The V gene lost 2 bases and the J gene lost 1 base, with 11 bases spanning the gap. Germline CDR1 reads SGHTA; CDR2 reads FQGNSA. CDR3 DNA: TGTGCCAGCAGCTTACAGCCCCAGGGGAACACCGGGGAGCTGTTTTTT. This encodes CASSLQPQGNTGELFF.

This chain connects TRBV4-2 to TRBJ2-5; 7 bases are a match to TRBD2. The junction had 6 bases not matched to a gene; V was cut back by 0 bases and J by 2 bases. The CDR3 has 16 amino acids. CDR1 and CDR2 from the germline V gene are LGHNA and YNFKEQ. CDR3 in amino acids: CASSQETGGEQETQYF. Here the CDR3 DNA reads TGTGCCAGCAGCCAAGAAACGGGAGGCGAGCAAGAGACCCAGTACTTC.

There are a few counts of this clone. The chain employs TRBV2 and TRBJ2-1, with TRBD2 matching over 15 bases. Germline CDR1 and CDR2: SNHLY and FYNNEI. The junction had 6 bases not matched to a gene; V was cut back by 0 bases and J by 0 bases. The CDR3 length is 20 residues. CDR3 loop: CASSEAPGTSGRNSYNEQFF. DNA for the CDR3: TGTGCCAGCAGTGAAGCGCCCGGGACTAGCGGGAGGAACTCCTACAATGAGCAGTTCTTC.